The entry below gives a single TCR beta chain sequence along with its context. Its antigen is currently unknown. Time point here: recipient sample about 28 days before transplant, after cytoreduction. Recipient blood drawn about 28 days pretransplant and days 30, 100, 180 after. These data originate in a study of T cell clonotyping in hematopoietic cell transplantation. Study-wide results and limits: Recipient TCR diversity dropped after transplant; expanded clonotypes rose from day 30 to 180. CD4 and CD8 repertoire contributions could not be separated without sorting.

Only in-frame clones appear in the TCRdb table, and some are missing; sequencing was by immunoSEQ multiplex PCR. The sample holds around 25,000 clones; 80% to 90% are singletons and the top ten take about 24%. Germline values: CDR1 PRHDT, CDR2 FYEKMQ (reference sequence). The CDR3 has 16 amino acids. V was pared by 6 bases and J by 7 bases, with 9 bases of the junction left unmatched. The chain is built from TRBV13 and TRBJ2-7, with TRBD2 identical over 16 bases. Here the sequenced sample was peripheral blood mononuclear cells, taken before stem cell transplant. The source is an older woman with acute myeloid leukemia. Some clones in this sample may be carry-over from other donors' samples. The CDR3 protein is CASREGTSGREGEQYF. DNA of the CDR3: TGTGCCAGCAGGGAGGGGACTAGCGGGAGGGAAGGAGAGCAGTACTTC.